These 4 T cell receptor beta chains were sequenced from one sample in a study of blood T cell repertoires in COVID-19. Profiled with immunoSEQ multiplex PCR; TCRdb holds only in-frame clones, not every one. The top ten hold 3% to 4.5% of the sample, which has hundreds of thousands of clones, approximately 86% seen once. Source material: peripheral blood. These TCRs come from an elderly woman with acute or convalescent COVID-19.

This chain links TRBV6-2 or TRBV6-3 with TRBJ2-7; 9 positions agree with TRBD1. V shed 0 bases, J shed 3 bases, and the junction held 3 bases outside the gene matches. From germline, CDR1 is MNHEY and CDR2 SVGEGT. The CDR3 spans 15 residues. CDR3 bases: TGTGCCAGCAGTTACTCGGGACAGGGATTCTACGAGCAGTACTTC. Protein: CASSYSGQGFYEQYF.

This chain connects TRBV10-3 to TRBJ1-2; D not certain. The V gene's germline CDR1 is ENHRY and CDR2 SYGVKD. V lost 10 bases and J 3 bases, leaving 12 bases between the germline ends. The CDR3 runs to 12 residues. This CDR3 is CASRGRDYGYTF. CDR3 DNA sequence: TGTGCCAGCCGCGGGCGGGACTATGGCTACACCTTC.

The V gene is TRBV2, the J gene TRBJ2-5, with D possibly being TRBD2 (5 bases). The CDR3 spans 14 residues. Trimming cost V 10 bases and J 1 base, with 16 bases left between them. Germline V gene lookup returns CDR1 SNHLY and CDR2 FYNNEI. CDR3 bases: TGTGCCATCACACACGAGGGTTTCCAAGAGACCCAGTACTTC. Translated: CAITHEGFQETQYF.

The gene calls are TRBV5-1 and TRBJ2-5; 7 nucleotides align to TRBD2. CDR1 is SGHRS, CDR2 YFSETQ, per germline. The J segment lost 1 base and the V segment lost 2 bases, leaving 2 bases of the junction unmatched. The CDR3 loop spans 14 amino acids. The CDR3 DNA reads TGCGCCAGCAGCTTCTCGGGAGGCCAAGAGACCCAGTACTTC. Its translation is CASSFSGGQETQYF.